The 20 T cell receptor beta chains presented below share a single source sample, sequenced in a study of regulatory T cells in long-lasting Graves disease listed by TCRdb under 2021. Library creation used multiplex PCR. The sequencing machine was an Illumina HiSeq 4000. TCR beta libraries were built with iRepertoire HTBI primers and Arm-PCR amplification of CDR3 regions. In TCRdb, the public reads were trimmed at Q25 with fastp and aligned with MiXCR, with productive beta chains retained. All rows with the same CDR3 protein become a single entry with the most common DNA and genes. For this sample there are a few hundred thousand distinct CDR3 sequences; approximately 15% appear just once. The top ten clonotypes cover roughly 18% of the sample. This specimen's time point label, per the study, means: newly diagnosed GD, antithyroid drugs for less than 3 months. RNA was extracted from PBMCs in TRIzol for both TCR sequencing and RNA sequencing.

The same sample was also used in a study of T cells in Graves' hyperthyroidism and ophthalmopathy.

The specimen comprised peripheral blood mononuclear cells (PBMCs), sampled at new diagnosis, from a patient treated with antithyroid drugs. Every receptor here comes from a woman aged 45-59 years with Graves disease. Donor details come from another sample of the same person, matched by shared clones.

This clonotype was detected a few times. V usage is TRBV7-2 and J usage is TRBJ2-3; no clear D gene. The DNA matches TRBJ2-1 better at its end, which makes the J call doubtful. Germline assignment: CDR1 SGHTA and CDR2 FQGNSA. The CDR3 runs to 13 residues. The CDR3 loop is CASSLGKPEEQFF. CDR3 DNA: TGTGCCAGCAGCTTAGGGAAGCCAGAGGAGCAGTTCTTC.

The chain combines TRBV5-6 with TRBJ2-6; 7 nucleotides match TRBD1. With V trimmed by 2 bases and J by 1 base, 6 bases remained unmatched. The CDR3 has 17 amino acids. Germline V gene sequence: CDR1 SGHDT, CDR2 YYEEEE. CDR3 bases: TGTGCCAGCAGCTTAACAGGGGAGTATTCTGGGGCCAACGTCCTGACTTTC. Translated: CASSLTGEYSGANVLTF.

This chain joins TRBV20-1 and TRBJ2-7, with 9 bases identical to TRBD1. Looked up from germline, CDR1 is DFQATT and CDR2 is SNEGSKA (reference sequence). The CDR3 covers 15 residues. The V and J ends lost 6 bases and 4 bases, in that order; junction bases with no gene match: 13. The CDR3 here is CSAQTAMGQGYEQYF. DNA of the CDR3: TGCAGTGCGCAGACTGCTATGGGACAGGGATACGAGCAGTACTTC.

This clonotype was found many times. The chain carries TRBV2 and TRBJ2-7, with 7 positions matching TRBD1. V lost 6 bases, J lost 2 bases, and 7 bases stayed unmatched. The CDR3 is made up of 14 amino acids. CDR1 and CDR2 (germline): SNHLY, FYNNEI. The CDR3 DNA is TGTGCCAGCAGCGCTAGACAGGGACCCTACGAGCAGTACTTC. Protein: CASSARQGPYEQYF.

Notes on this clonotype: A far larger clone is off by one base, so a read error is likely. The chain joins TRBV28 to TRBJ2-1; 7 positions agree with TRBD1. CDR3 length: 15 residues. J gave up 10 bases and V 6 bases, and 15 bases lay outside the gene matches. The germline V gene has CDR1 MDHEN and CDR2 SYDVKM. In DNA form, the CDR3 reads TGTGCCAGCAGCCAGAGACAGGGTAGCTCCTACGAGCAGTTCTTC. Residues: CASSQRQGSSYEQFF.

This clonotype was picked up a small number of times. CDR3 region: CASKVDQGSYEQYF. As DNA, the CDR3 is TGTGCCAGCAAGGTGGACCAAGGGTCCTACGAGCAGTACTTC. V is TRBV6-1 and J is TRBJ2-3; D ambiguous. The J call may be in error: the DNA end matches TRBJ2-7 better. The CDR3 is made up of 14 amino acids. Germline-derived CDR1 and CDR2 are MNHNS and SASEGT.

V is TRBV9 and J is TRBJ2-1; a possible D gene is TRBD2 (6 bases). Germline V lookup: CDR1 SGDLS, CDR2 YYNGEE. The CDR3 spans 15 residues. The germline V and J ends were trimmed by 0 bases and 1 base, with 8 bases remaining between them. The CDR3, as DNA: TGTGCCAGCAGCGTAGATAGCGGATCCTACAATGAGCAGTTCTTC. It specifies CASSVDSGSYNEQFF. The full variable domain, its missing parts supplied by reference TRBV9 and TRBJ2-1, is DSGVTQTPKHLITATGQRVTLRCSPRSGDLSVYWYQQSLDQGLQFLIQYYNGEERAKGNILERFSAQQFPDLHSELNLSSLELGDSALYFCASSVDSGSYNEQFFGPGTRLTVL.

This rearrangement joins TRBV28 to TRBJ1-4; D gene unclear. The V end was cut by 3 bases, the J end by 8 bases, with 13 bases between. This CDR3 region has 14 residues. Germline V gives CDR1 MDHEN, CDR2 SYDVKM. The DNA for the CDR3 is TGTGCCAGCAGTTTGGGAGCATCTGGGGAAAAACTGTTTTTT. Protein product: CASSLGASGEKLFF. Filled out from reference TRBV28 and TRBJ1-4, the complete variable domain reads DVKVTQSSRYLVKRTGEKVFLECVQDMDHENMFWYRQDPGLGLRLIYFSYDVKMKEKGDIPEGYSVSREKKERFSLILESASTNQTSMYLCASSLGASGEKLFFGSGTQLSVL.

The chain recombines TRBV19 with TRBJ2-5; 7 bases are a match to TRBD1. CDR1 is LNHDA, CDR2 SQIVND, per germline (reference sequence). The V and J ends lost 3 bases and 5 bases, in that order; junction bases with no gene match: 9. This CDR3 has 15 residues. This CDR3 is CASSILEGGRETQYF. For the CDR3, the DNA is TGTGCCAGTAGTATCCTCGAAGGGGGCAGGGAGACCCAGTACTTC. Combining the CDR3 with reference TRBV19 and TRBJ2-5 gives the whole variable domain DGGITQSPKYLFRKEGQNVTLSCEQNLNHDAMYWYRQDPGQGLRLIYYSQIVNDFQKGDIAEGYSVSREKKESFPLTVTSAQKNPTAFYLCASSILEGGRETQYFGPGTRLLVL.

Many counts were recorded for this clonotype. The chain combines TRBV7-2 with TRBJ1-1; the D is unclear. V was cut by 5 bases and J by 0 bases, with 13 bases left in between. The germline V gene has CDR1 SGHTA and CDR2 FQGNSA. The CDR3 covers 15 residues. The chain's CDR3 is CASSKDRNMNTEAFF. CDR3 in DNA: TGTGCCAGCAGCAAGGACCGCAATATGAACACTGAAGCTTTCTTT.

The sample holds many counts of this clonotype. The genes are TRBV28 and TRBJ1-6; D remains ambiguous. Germline V lookup: CDR1 MDHEN, CDR2 SYDVKM. The V end was cut by 4 bases, the J end by 0 bases, with 4 bases between. The CDR3 spans 14 residues. The chain's CDR3 is CASSSSSYNSPLHF. CDR3 DNA sequence: TGTGCCAGCAGTTCTAGCTCCTATAATTCACCCCTCCACTTT.

This clonotype came up many times. The chain links TRBV27 to TRBJ1-5; D gene uncertain. The CDR3 length is 14 residues. V was clipped by 0 bases and J by 0 bases, with 3 bases between them. CDR1 MNHEY and CDR2 SMNVEV come from the germline V gene (reference sequence). CDR3 bases: TGTGCCAGCAGTTTATCGTATAGCAATCAGCCCCAGCATTTT. Its translation: CASSLSYSNQPQHF.

Turning to this clonotype: One base away lies a much larger clone, so this may be a sequencing read error. The chain recombines TRBV11-2 with TRBJ2-1; tentative D call: TRBD2 (5 bases). The V end lost 8 bases, the J end lost 7 bases, and 24 bases lay between the germline ends. From germline, CDR1 is SGHAT and CDR2 FQNNGV. The CDR3 runs to 16 residues. Written as DNA, the CDR3 is TGTGCCAGCTCACCGGATCTAGAGGGAATTTTAAATGAGCAGTTCTTC. Its translation is CASSPDLEGILNEQFF. Filled out from reference TRBV11-2 and TRBJ2-1, the complete variable domain reads EAGVAQSPRYKIIEKRQSVAFWCNPISGHATLYWYQQILGQGPKLLIQFQNNGVVDDSQLPKDRFSAERLKGVDSTLKIQPAKLEDSAVYLCASSPDLEGILNEQFFGPGTRLTVL.

This clonotype was recorded many times. The V and J genes are TRBV11-1 and TRBJ2-3; 8 bases fit TRBD2. CDR1 and CDR2 from the germline V gene are SGHAT and FQDESV (reference sequence). With V trimmed by 5 bases and J by 0 bases, 7 bases remained unmatched. The CDR3 length is 16 residues. DNA of the CDR3: TGTGCCAGCAGCCTAGGAGTAGCGGGAAGCACAGATACGCAGTATTTT. It is translated as CASSLGVAGSTDTQYF.

This clonotype was counted only a few times. The chain carries TRBV20-1 and TRBJ2-3; D ambiguous. The CDR3 is 13 amino acids. Per the germline V gene, CDR1 is DFQATT and CDR2 is SNEGSKA (reference sequence). The CDR3 nucleotides are TGCAGCGTTGAAGGGCGCGGCACAGATACGCAGTATTTT. The encoded protein is CSVEGRGTDTQYF.

The chain carries TRBV19 and TRBJ2-1, with D uncertain. This CDR3 is built from 14 residues. Germline V gene sequence: CDR1 LNHDA, CDR2 SQIVND (reference sequence). Trimming left V 1 base short and J 3 bases short, with 7 bases between. In DNA form, the CDR3 reads TGTGCCAGTAGTATAGCCCGGATCTACAATGAGCAGTTCTTC. Its protein is CASSIARIYNEQFF.

This clonotype was observed a few times. V is TRBV7-3 and J is TRBJ1-6; 10 bases match TRBD1. Germline CDR1 reads SGHTA; CDR2 reads FQGTGA. The CDR3 sequence is 14 residues long. Losses at the gene ends were 5 bases for V and 8 bases for J; bases not matched to a gene: 3. CDR3 residues: CASSIGQGDSPLHF. The CDR3 DNA follows: TGTGCCAGCAGCATCGGACAGGGGGATTCACCCCTCCACTTT. Filled out from reference TRBV7-3 and TRBJ1-6, the complete variable domain reads GAGVSQTPSNKVTEKGKYVELRCDPISGHTALYWYRQSLGQGPEFLIYFQGTGAADDSGLPNDRFFAVRPEGSVSTLKIQRTERGDSAVYLCASSIGQGDSPLHFGNGTRLTVT.

This clonotype appeared a few times. The J gene is TRBJ2-5, the V gene TRBV18; a weak D match, TRBD1 (5 bases). This CDR3 is 15 amino acids long. V was shortened by 3 bases and J by 5 bases, with 16 bases between the two germline ends. CDR1 is KGHSH, CDR2 LQKENI, per germline. The CDR3 loop reads CASSPQDRPGETQYF. The CDR3, as DNA: TGTGCCAGCTCACCGCAAGACAGACCAGGGGAGACCCAGTACTTC. Based on the CDR3 plus reference TRBV18 and TRBJ2-5, the full variable domain is NAGVMQNPRHLVRRRGQEARLRCSPMKGHSHVYWYRQLPEEGLKFMVYLQKENIIDESGMPKERFSAEFPKEGPSILRIQQVVRGDSAAYFCASSPQDRPGETQYFGPGTRLLVL.

This clonotype has a handful of counts. This rearrangement joins TRBV30 to TRBJ1-5; D gene uncertain. V was trimmed by 0 bases and J by 4 bases, leaving 10 bases between them. The CDR3 length is 14 residues. Germline V CDR1 and CDR2: GTSNPN, SVGIG (reference sequence). The CDR3 here is CAWSVKGGNQPQHF. The CDR3 nucleotides read TGTGCCTGGAGTGTAAAGGGAGGAAATCAGCCCCAGCATTTT.

This clonotype was detected ten times or more. One junction end disagrees with the germline gene, perhaps due to a read error. The rearrangement uses TRBV5-1 and TRBJ2-1; 10 bases match TRBD2. The length of the CDR3 is 15 residues. Germline V gene data show CDR1 as SGHRS and CDR2 as YFSETQ. In nucleotides, the CDR3 is TGTGCCAGCAGCCCCGGGACTAGCGACTACAATGAGCAGTTCTTC. Translation gives CASSPGTSDYNEQFF.